A single sample is the source of the 26 T cell receptor beta chains below, sequenced in a study of blood T cells in healthy people across ages. Through a sample-barcoded 5' primer and a J-beta primer mix, a second PCR was run for roughly 7 to 11 cycles. TCRdb processed the 5' RACE reads anew with MiXCR; each CDR3 protein has one entry. The sample has fewer than 950,000 distinct CDR3 sequences, roughly 35% seen once. Sequenced: blood. These receptors all come from a man between 18 and 29 years old in good health.

There are a few counts of this clonotype. Written as DNA, the CDR3 is TGTGCCAGCCGTATGCCAAGGTCACCCCTCCACTTT. Translated, it gives CASRMPRSPLHF. V is TRBV6-5 and J is TRBJ1-6; D is unclear. Germline V lookup: CDR1 MNHEY, CDR2 SVGAGI. The CDR3 covers 12 residues. V was clipped by 8 bases and J by 10 bases, with 12 bases between them.

This clonotype was found a few times. The chain combines TRBV11-1 with TRBJ2-7; unclear D gene. The DNA end is a closer match to TRBJ2-5, so the J assignment may be wrong. The germline gives CDR1 SGHAT, CDR2 FQDESV (reference sequence). The CDR3 covers 14 residues. This CDR3 is CASSLTPYRETQYF. CDR3 DNA: TGTGCCAGCAGCTTGACCCCGTACCGAGAGACCCAGTACTTC.

The chain combines TRBV7-2 with TRBJ2-3, with D hard to call. Germline V gives CDR1 SGHTA, CDR2 FQGNSA. The CDR3 extends over 14 amino acids. V dropped 3 bases and J dropped 6 bases, with 13 bases sitting between them. The CDR3 nucleotides read TGTGCCAGCAGCTTTATCCGGAACCGGGATACGCAGTATTTT. Translating it yields CASSFIRNRDTQYF. Full variable domain (remainder filled in from reference TRBV7-2 and TRBJ2-3): GAGVSQSPSNKVTEKGKDVELRCDPISGHTALYWYRQSLGQGLEFLIYFQGNSAPDKSGLPSDRFSAERTGGSVSTLTIQRTQQEDSAVYLCASSFIRNRDTQYFGPGTRLTVL.

In its sample, this clonotype was seen a few times. The rearrangement uses TRBV12-3 or TRBV12-4 and TRBJ2-1; tentative D call: TRBD2 (6 bases). Trimming pared 0 bases from V and 8 bases from J, leaving 11 bases between. CDR3 length: 14 amino acids. The CDR3 spells CASSLAGGVDEQFF. In nucleotides, the CDR3 is TGTGCCAGCAGTTTAGCAGGCGGGGTCGATGAGCAGTTCTTC.

This CDR3 is CASSFSRRGGSETQYF. The CDR3 DNA reads as TGTGCCAGCAGCTTTTCGCGGCGGGGGGGCTCCGAGACCCAGTACTTC. This sequence joins TRBV13 and TRBJ2-4; 9 nucleotides match TRBD2. The end of the DNA is better explained by TRBJ2-5, so the J call may be wrong. Germline V gives CDR1 PRHDT, CDR2 FYEKMQ (reference sequence). This CDR3 has 16 amino acids.

This clonotype was counted only a few times. CDR3 DNA: TGTGCCAGCAGCCCCAGGGAGATTGTTAAGCAGTACTTC. Translating gives CASSPREIVKQYF. This rearrangement joins TRBV5-6 to TRBJ2-7; either TRBD1 or TRBD2 may supply D (5 bases each). From germline, CDR1 is SGHDT and CDR2 YYEEEE. The CDR3 spans 13 residues. V gave up 4 bases and J gave up 8 bases, with 16 bases separating them.

The chain is built from TRBV6-5 and TRBJ2-6; TRBD1 agrees at 11 bases. V gave up 2 bases and J gave up 0 bases; unmatched junction bases: 6. Germline CDR1 is MNHEY and CDR2 is SVGAGI. The CDR3 is made up of 19 amino acids. The CDR3 bases are TGTGCCAGCAGTTACCCGGGACAGGGGGAGAGCTCTGGGGCCAACGTCCTGACTTTC. Protein sequence: CASSYPGQGESSGANVLTF.

Written as DNA, the CDR3 is TGTGCCAGCAGCGTTCGCCTTGACATCACTGAAGCTTTCTTT. Encoded protein: CASSVRLDITEAFF. The V gene is TRBV9, the J gene TRBJ1-1; D ambiguous. The length of the CDR3 is 14 residues. Germline V lookup: CDR1 SGDLS, CDR2 YYNGEE. V was trimmed by 2 bases and J by 4 bases, leaving 12 bases between them.

The CDR3 loop reads CASKGLPTTGAITDTQYF. The DNA of the CDR3 is TGTGCCAGCAAAGGCCTTCCCACGACAGGGGCGATCACAGATACGCAGTATTTT. The chain links TRBV12-3 or TRBV12-4 to TRBJ2-3; 8 bases are a match to TRBD1. V trimming: 7 bases; J trimming: 2 bases; junction bases outside the gene matches: 17. The CDR3 covers 18 residues.

The chain combines TRBV7-2 with TRBJ2-1; 9 bases align to TRBD2. J lost 4 bases, V lost 1 base, and 8 bases had no gene match. The CDR3 sequence is 17 residues long. The germline V gene has CDR1 SGHTA and CDR2 FQGNSA. The CDR3 DNA sequence: TGTGCCAGCAGCTTAGTGCTGAGCGGGGGGACGTACAATGAGCAGTTCTTC. It is translated as CASSLVLSGGTYNEQFF. The whole variable domain, filled in from reference TRBV7-2 and TRBJ2-1, reads GAGVSQSPSNKVTEKGKDVELRCDPISGHTALYWYRQSLGQGLEFLIYFQGNSAPDKSGLPSDRFSAERTGGSVSTLTIQRTQQEDSAVYLCASSLVLSGGTYNEQFFGPGTRLTVL.

This clonotype was picked up many times. The V call is TRBV3-1, the J call TRBJ2-5; perhaps TRBD2 as D (5 bases). The DNA matches TRBJ2-7 better at its end, which makes the J call doubtful. In germline, CDR1 is LGHDT, CDR2 YNNKEL (reference sequence). There are 15 residues in the CDR3. In DNA form, the CDR3 reads TGTGCCAGCAGCCAAGACACGGATACTCGGGGCGAGCAGTACTTC. It specifies CASSQDTDTRGEQYF.

Comments on this clonotype: One base away lies a much larger clone, so this may be a sequencing read error. The rearrangement uses TRBV20-1 and TRBJ2-1; tentatively, D is TRBD1 or TRBD2 (5 bases each). Germline V lookup: CDR1 DFQATT, CDR2 SNEGSKA (reference sequence). The CDR3 is made up of 14 amino acids. Written as DNA, the CDR3 is TGCAGTACTAGACCCGAGACAGTCCCAAAACAGCAGTTCTTC. Its translation: CSTRPETVPKQQFF.

The CDR3: CATSRDGTEETQYF. The CDR3 nucleotides are TGTGCCACCAGCAGAGACGGGACCGAAGAGACCCAGTACTTC. J is TRBJ2-5 and V is TRBV15; D may correspond to TRBD1 or TRBD2 (5 bases each). With 0 bases removed from V and 3 bases from J, the gap between germline ends came to 8 bases. CDR1 is LNHNV and CDR2 is YYDKDF in the germline V gene (reference sequence). The CDR3 extends over 14 amino acids.

This clonotype was seen only a few times. The chain joins TRBV5-1 to TRBJ2-7; D ambiguous. Trimming left V 0 bases short and J 1 base short, with 17 bases between. CDR1 is SGHRS and CDR2 is YFSETQ in the germline V gene. This CDR3 has 17 amino acids. The CDR3 region has the DNA TGCGCCAGCAGCTTGGCCCGTTCAACGACGGCTTCCTACGAGCAGTACTTC. This codes for CASSLARSTTASYEQYF.

In this sample, this clonotype turned up many times. The chain employs TRBV12-3 or TRBV12-4 and TRBJ2-1, with D perhaps matching TRBD1 (5 bases). This CDR3 comprises 12 residues. Deletions cut 6 bases from V and 8 bases from J, with 11 bases between. CDR3 protein: CASRLDIDEQFF. The CDR3 DNA follows: TGTGCCAGCAGACTGGACATCGATGAGCAGTTCTTC.

About this clonotype itself: Likely a read error: the CDR3 ends without its conserved phenylalanine or tryptophan. The CDR3 DNA reads TGTGCCAGCAGCCTTTTGACAGATACGCAGTATTCT. Protein sequence: CASSLLTDTQYS. The J gene is TRBJ2-3, the V gene TRBV12-3 or TRBV12-4; D is unclear. The length of the CDR3 is 12 residues. V lost 6 bases and J lost 3, with 7 bases in between.

In its sample, this clonotype was seen many times. The chain combines TRBV4-1 with TRBJ1-5; TRBD1 is a possible D gene (6 bases). Trimming left V 1 base short and J 6 bases short, with 10 bases between. The CDR3 is 14 residues long. CDR1 MGHRA and CDR2 YSYEKL come from the germline V gene. This CDR3 is CASSQARGGQPQHF. The CDR3 nucleotides read TGCGCCAGCAGCCAAGCCAGGGGTGGTCAGCCCCAGCATTTT.

This clonotype was counted ten times or more. The rearrangement links TRBV12-3 or TRBV12-4 to TRBJ1-5; D call uncertain. V lost 3 bases, J lost 5 bases, and 11 bases lay in between. The CDR3 covers 14 residues. The CDR3 coding sequence is TGTGCCAGCAGTTTTGGGATATCGGATCAGCCCCAGCATTTT. This gives the protein CASSFGISDQPQHF.

V gene TRBV20-1 combines with J gene TRBJ1-2; possibly TRBD1 for D (5 bases). The V gene lost 5 bases and the J gene lost 4 bases, with 14 bases spanning the gap. CDR3 length equals 13 residues. CDR1 is DFQATT and CDR2 is SNEGSKA in the germline V gene (reference sequence). The CDR3 sequence: CSALAGSGYGYTF. In DNA form, the CDR3 reads TGCAGTGCTCTCGCAGGGTCTGGCTATGGCTACACCTTC.

This rearrangement joins TRBV5-5 to TRBJ2-5, with D possibly matching TRBD2 (5 bases). CDR3 length: 15 residues. Trimming left V 0 bases short and J 3 bases short, with 12 bases between. Germline V gene lookup returns CDR1 SGHKS and CDR2 YYEKEE (reference sequence). CDR3 nucleotide sequence: TGTGCCAGCAGCTTGGGCTATCCGGGGAAAGAGACCCAGTACTTC. Translating gives CASSLGYPGKETQYF.

The chain employs TRBV12-3 or TRBV12-4 and TRBJ1-5; 7 nucleotides match TRBD1. The CDR3 consists of 14 residues. V trimming: 5 bases; J trimming: 8 bases; junction bases outside the gene matches: 9. DNA of the CDR3: TGTGCCAGCAGTCGGACAGGTGGTCGGGAGCCCCAGCATTTT. Its translation: CASSRTGGREPQHF.

The CDR3 DNA is TGTGCCAGCAGTTCCGGGACCACAAGTCGGGAAGCTTTCTTT. This sequence encodes CASSSGTTSREAFF. The chain links TRBV27 to TRBJ1-1, with D perhaps TRBD1 (5 bases). The CDR3 covers 14 residues. Trimming shortened V by 4 bases and J by 8 bases, and 17 bases separated the two germline ends. Germline CDR1 reads MNHEY; CDR2 reads SMNVEV (reference sequence).

Remarks on this clonotype: This may be a read error: a much more frequent sequence differs by one nucleotide. The rearrangement joins TRBV6-6 to TRBJ2-1; TRBD1 aligns across 7 bases. The J call is in doubt because the DNA end fits TRBJ2-7 better. This CDR3 has 15 amino acids. Germline V gene sequence: CDR1 MNHNY, CDR2 SVGAGI (reference sequence). CDR3 region: CASRPGTEGYNEQYF. The CDR3 nucleotides are TGTGCCAGCAGACCCGGGACAGAAGGTTACAATGAGCAGTACTTC.

The rearrangement links TRBV20-1 to TRBJ1-1; 7 nucleotides match TRBD1. The CDR3 is made up of 12 amino acids. V trimming: 8 bases; J trimming: 4 bases; junction bases outside the gene matches: 7. Germline V gene lookup returns CDR1 DFQATT and CDR2 SNEGSKA (reference sequence). This CDR3 is CSHRGRATEAFF. The DNA for the CDR3 is TGCAGTCATAGGGGGCGCGCCACTGAAGCTTTCTTT.

V gene TRBV29-1 combines with J gene TRBJ1-2; 10 positions match TRBD1. There are 15 residues in the CDR3. V trimming: 2 bases; J trimming: 4 bases; junction bases outside the gene matches: 7. Germline CDR1 reads SQVTM; CDR2 reads ANQGSEA. The CDR3 DNA reads as TGCAGCGTTGAATGGGGACAGGGGCCTATCTATGGCTACACCTTC. It codes for CSVEWGQGPIYGYTF.

The J gene is TRBJ2-1, the V gene TRBV5-5; possibly TRBD2 for D (6 bases). CDR3 length: 16 amino acids. The germline V gene encodes CDR1 SGHKS and CDR2 YYEKEE (reference sequence). V lost 6 bases and J lost 5, with 21 bases in between. CDR3 loop: CASTQRSASVNNEQFF. CDR3 sequence (DNA): TGTGCCAGCACCCAACGGTCGGCTAGCGTTAACAATGAGCAGTTCTTC.